This T cell receptor beta chain was sequenced in a study of cytomegalovirus exposure and HLA in healthy donors. Use of 60 Vbeta and 13 Jbeta primers characterized the PCR. Using immunoSEQ multiplex PCR, the repertoire was profiled, and TCRdb retains in-frame clones only, with some absent. In the table there are about 83,000 clones, 78% of which are singletons. The CDR3 runs to 13 residues. The trim removed 3 bases at V and 6 bases at J, leaving 2 bases unmatched. Germline loops: CDR1 MNHEY, CDR2 SMNVEV (reference sequence). Specimen: PBMCs. The chain has TRBV27 and TRBJ1-2; TRBD1 matches at 9 bases. This TCR was sampled from a young man in good health and CMV-seropositive. The CDR3 sequence is CASSFTGGDGYTF. In nucleotides, the CDR3 is TGTGCCAGCAGTTTTACAGGGGGCGATGGCTACACCTTC.